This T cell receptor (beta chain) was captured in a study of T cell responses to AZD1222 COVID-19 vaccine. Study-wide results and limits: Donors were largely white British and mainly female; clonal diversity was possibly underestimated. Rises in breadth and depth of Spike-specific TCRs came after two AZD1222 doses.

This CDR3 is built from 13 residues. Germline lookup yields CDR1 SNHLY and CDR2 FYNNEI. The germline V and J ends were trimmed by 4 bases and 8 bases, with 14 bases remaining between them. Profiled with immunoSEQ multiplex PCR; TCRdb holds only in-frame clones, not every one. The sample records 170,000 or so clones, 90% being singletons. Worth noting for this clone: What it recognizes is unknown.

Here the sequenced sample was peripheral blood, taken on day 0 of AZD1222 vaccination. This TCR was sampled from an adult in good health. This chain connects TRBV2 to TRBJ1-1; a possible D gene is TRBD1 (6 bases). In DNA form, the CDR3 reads TGTGCCAGCAGTGGGGGGCGGACAGTCGAAGCTTTCTTT. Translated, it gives CASSGGRTVEAFF.